These 21 T cell receptor beta chains came from one sample sequenced in a study of T cell changes during pregnancy in multiple sclerosis. This table comes from immunoSEQ multiplex PCR, and its TCRdb copy is limited to in-frame clones, with some not included. Among over 50,000 clones listed, under 95% were seen once. The material sequenced was peripheral blood, taken in the third trimester of pregnancy. The receptors here all came from a female donor in good health, enrolled as a control in a pregnancy study.

The chain uses TRBV7-9 and TRBJ2-3; D is possibly TRBD1 (6 bases). The germline V gene encodes CDR1 SEHNR and CDR2 FQNEAQ (reference sequence). This CDR3 has 14 residues. V lost 1 base, J lost 2 bases, and 7 bases lay in between. The CDR3 region is CASSLGTVTDTQYF. DNA for the CDR3: TGTGCCAGCAGCTTAGGGACAGTCACAGATACGCAGTATTTT.

V is TRBV30 and J is TRBJ2-1; TRBD1 aligns across 12 bases. The CDR3 length is 12 residues. Trimming removed 0 bases from V and 14 bases from J; junction bases left unmatched: 2. Germline CDR1 is GTSNPN and CDR2 is SVGIG (reference sequence). The CDR3 DNA reads TGTGCCTGGAGTGTAGGGACAGGGGGCAAGTTCTTC. Protein sequence: CAWSVGTGGKFF.

The chain has TRBV7-2 and TRBJ1-6; D uncertain. There are 16 residues in the CDR3. Trimming shortened V by 3 bases and J by 6 bases, and 15 bases separated the two germline ends. Germline V gene lookup returns CDR1 SGHTA and CDR2 FQGNSA. DNA of the CDR3: TGTGCCAGCAGCTTGACGCCAGCCTCGGGTAATTCACCCCTCCACTTT. Translated: CASSLTPASGNSPLHF.

Only a few counts were recorded for this clone. The genes are TRBV28 and TRBJ1-6; no clear D. CDR1 and CDR2 (germline): MDHEN, SYDVKM. Trimming cost V 4 bases and J 2 bases, with 9 bases left between them. The CDR3 contains 15 residues. This CDR3 is CASSSGSPYNSPLHF. The CDR3 DNA follows: TGTGCCAGCAGTTCGGGGAGTCCCTATAATTCACCCCTCCACTTT. Variable domain in full (rest from reference TRBV28 and TRBJ1-6): DVKVTQSSRYLVKRTGEKVFLECVQDMDHENMFWYRQDPGLGLRLIYFSYDVKMKEKGDIPEGYSVSREKKERFSLILESASTNQTSMYLCASSSGSPYNSPLHFGNGTRLTVT.

This rearrangement joins TRBV4-2 to TRBJ2-1; D not certain. V was clipped by 5 bases and J by 0 bases, with 14 bases between them. The germline V gene has CDR1 LGHNA and CDR2 YNFKEQ. The CDR3 is made up of 16 amino acids. The CDR3 DNA reads as TGTGCCAGCAGCACGCAGACCCGGAGCTCCTACAATGAGCAGTTCTTC. Translated, it gives CASSTQTRSSYNEQFF.

The chain employs TRBV7-9 and TRBJ2-3; no clear D. V lost 0 bases, J lost 6 bases, and 4 bases lay in between. The CDR3 has 12 amino acids. Germline CDR1 is SEHNR and CDR2 is FQNEAQ (reference sequence). The CDR3: CASSLARDTQYF. CDR3 nucleotides: TGTGCCAGCAGCTTAGCCAGGGATACGCAGTATTTT.

The genes are TRBV2 and TRBJ2-1; a weak D match, TRBD2 (6 bases). Germline V lookup: CDR1 SNHLY, CDR2 FYNNEI. The length of the CDR3 is 11 residues. The V end was cut by 6 bases, the J end by 7 bases, with 7 bases between. This CDR3 is CASRGRNEQFF. The CDR3 DNA sequence: TGTGCCAGCAGAGGGAGGAATGAGCAGTTCTTC. Supplemented by reference TRBV2 and TRBJ2-1, the full variable domain reads EPEVTQTPSHQVTQMGQEVILRCVPISNHLYFYWYRQILGQKVEFLVSFYNNEISEKSEIFDDQFSVERPDGSNFTLKIRSTKLEDSAMYFCASRGRNEQFFGPGTRLTVL.

This clone was picked up one time. V and J are TRBV7-2 and TRBJ1-6; D is unclear. With 0 bases removed from V and 9 bases from J, the gap between germline ends came to 21 bases. The CDR3 has 18 amino acids. Germline CDR1 is SGHTA and CDR2 is FQGNSA. CDR3 sequence reads: CASSLAFVAGGVGSPLHF. CDR3 nucleotides: TGTGCCAGCAGCTTAGCTTTTGTCGCCGGAGGAGTTGGTTCACCCCTCCACTTT. The variable domain in full, completed from reference TRBV7-2 and TRBJ1-6, reads GAGVSQSPSNKVTEKGKDVELRCDPISGHTALYWYRQSLGQGLEFLIYFQGNSAPDKSGLPSDRFSAERTGGSVSTLTIQRTQQEDSAVYLCASSLAFVAGGVGSPLHFGNGTRLTVT.

The J gene is TRBJ1-4, the V gene TRBV5-5; 8 nucleotides line up with TRBD1. After removal of 1 base from V and 7 bases from J, the junction contained 9 bases not matched to a gene. This CDR3 contains 16 residues. The germline V gene encodes CDR1 SGHKS and CDR2 YYEKEE (reference sequence). CDR3 residues: CASSLSPRTGIEKLFF. The CDR3 DNA reads as TGTGCCAGCAGCTTGAGCCCACGGACAGGGATTGAAAAACTGTTTTTT.

This clone was seen just once. The genes are TRBV4-2 and TRBJ2-4; the D is unclear. Trimming left V 4 bases short and J 7 bases short, with 11 bases between. This CDR3 has 13 amino acids. CDR1 and CDR2 from the germline V gene are LGHNA and YNFKEQ. The CDR3 DNA follows: TGTGCCAGCAGCCTTAATAGGCGGAACATTCAGTACTTC. Residues: CASSLNRRNIQYF.

The CDR3 loop reads CASSTLSRGVGGELFF. CDR3 nucleotide sequence: TGTGCCAGCAGTACCCTCTCCCGGGGAGTCGGCGGGGAGCTGTTTTTT. This chain connects TRBV2 to TRBJ2-2, with D maybe TRBD2 (5 bases). The CDR3 extends over 16 amino acids. Looked up from germline, CDR1 is SNHLY and CDR2 is FYNNEI. The V end lost 5 bases, the J end lost 7 bases, and 20 bases lay between the germline ends.

V gene TRBV4-3 combines with J gene TRBJ2-7; 12 bases line up with TRBD1. The CDR3 extends over 16 amino acids. J lost 5 bases, V lost 1 base, and 6 bases had no gene match. CDR1 and CDR2 (germline): LGHNA, YSLEER. DNA of the CDR3: TGCGCCAGCAGCCAAGCCCCCGGGACAGGGGGCGACGAGCAGTACTTC. As protein: CASSQAPGTGGDEQYF.

The rearrangement uses TRBV4-2 and TRBJ1-5; TRBD1 aligns across 7 bases. Per germline, CDR1 LGHNA and CDR2 YNFKEQ. Trimming cost V 0 bases and J 3 bases; bases outside gene matches: 5. The CDR3 runs 16 residues. CDR3 nucleotide sequence: TGTGCCAGCAGCCAAGATCCCGGACAGGTCAATCAGCCCCAGCATTTT. The encoded protein is CASSQDPGQVNQPQHF.

The chain combines TRBV2 with TRBJ2-2, with D perhaps matching TRBD1 (5 bases). This CDR3 spans 16 amino acids. In germline, CDR1 is SNHLY, CDR2 FYNNEI. The ends were cut back, 4 bases at V and 1 base at J, with 13 bases in the middle. DNA for the CDR3: TGTGCCAGCAGTGGGGGCTACCACAGGAACACCGGGGAGCTGTTTTTT. Translation: CASSGGYHRNTGELFF.

V usage is TRBV7-2 and J usage is TRBJ1-2; 7 bases match TRBD1. The V gene end was trimmed by 5 bases and the J gene end by 1 base; junction bases not matched to a gene: 7. Germline V lookup: CDR1 SGHTA, CDR2 FQGNSA. The CDR3 is made up of 15 amino acids. The CDR3 loop reads CASSPLQGVNYGYTF. The CDR3 DNA sequence: TGTGCCAGCAGCCCTCTCCAGGGGGTTAACTATGGCTACACCTTC.

The V call is TRBV23-1, the J call TRBJ1-5, with 9 bases matching TRBD1. TRBV23-1 is sorted into the ORF group, with uncertain function. The CDR3 extends over 14 amino acids. J lost 4 bases, V lost 5 bases, and 3 bases had no gene match. CDR3 sequence: CASSGQGRNQPQHF. In DNA, the CDR3 is TGCGCCAGCAGTGGACAGGGGCGTAATCAGCCCCAGCATTTT.

The chain recombines TRBV5-5 with TRBJ2-7; TRBD1 agrees at 8 bases. This CDR3 spans 14 amino acids. The germline V gene has CDR1 SGHKS and CDR2 YYEKEE (reference sequence). Germline trimming cut 1 base from V and 2 bases from J; bases unmatched to any gene: 2. The CDR3 bases are TGTGCCAGCAGCTTGACAGGGGGTACCTACGAGCAGTACTTC. Amino acids: CASSLTGGTYEQYF.

The CDR3 here is CASSLQGPRYGYTF. Written as DNA, the CDR3 is TGTGCCAGCAGCTTACAGGGCCCGCGCTATGGCTACACCTTC. This rearrangement joins TRBV7-3 to TRBJ1-2, with D possibly TRBD1 on 5 matching bases. CDR3 length: 14 amino acids. CDR1 SGHTA and CDR2 FQGTGA come from the germline V gene. Trimming pared 2 bases from V and 4 bases from J, leaving 11 bases between. The whole variable domain, filled in from reference TRBV7-3 and TRBJ1-2, reads GAGVSQTPSNKVTEKGKYVELRCDPISGHTALYWYRQSLGQGPEFLIYFQGTGAADDSGLPNDRFFAVRPEGSVSTLKIQRTERGDSAVYLCASSLQGPRYGYTFGSGTRLTVV.

In its sample, this clone was seen a few times. The V call is TRBV4-3, the J call TRBJ1-1; tentative D call: TRBD1 (6 bases). The CDR3 has 14 residues. The V gene's germline CDR1 is LGHNA and CDR2 YSLEER. V lost 3 bases and J lost 0, with 8 bases in between. Written as DNA, the CDR3 is TGCGCCAGCAGCCAGGGGACACTGAACACTGAAGCTTTCTTT. It translates to CASSQGTLNTEAFF.

The chain joins TRBV4-2 to TRBJ1-6; 7 bases map to TRBD1. V lost 1 base and J lost 14; bases outside the gene matches: 11. CDR1 is LGHNA, CDR2 YNFKEQ, per germline. The CDR3 extends over 15 amino acids. The CDR3 sequence: CASSQAGQAPGTLHF. The CDR3, as DNA: TGTGCCAGCAGCCAAGCAGGACAGGCGCCCGGGACCCTCCACTTT.

The chain couples TRBV5-6 to TRBJ1-4, with 7 bases fitting TRBD1. This CDR3 is built from 17 residues. Germline assignment: CDR1 SGHDT and CDR2 YYEEEE. V dropped 2 bases and J dropped 0; count of bases not matched to a gene: 7. The CDR3 region is CASSFIGRGATNEKLFF. DNA of the CDR3: TGTGCCAGCAGCTTTATCGGCAGGGGGGCAACTAATGAAAAACTGTTTTTT.